This passage covers 14 T cell receptor beta chains from one sample sequenced in a study of cytomegalovirus exposure and HLA in healthy donors. PCR primers comprised 60 Vbeta and 13 Jbeta primers. Sequencing used immunoSEQ multiplex PCR; TCRdb keeps in-frame clones, though not all of them. Altogether 120,000 or so clones are present, around 80% being singletons, with the ten largest covering under 9.5%. Sequenced: PBMCs. The receptors were gathered from a woman in her forties or fifties in good health and CMV-seropositive.

The chain carries TRBV7-9 and TRBJ2-7, with D possibly TRBD1 on 6 matching bases. Per the germline V gene, CDR1 is SEHNR and CDR2 is FQNEAQ (reference sequence). This CDR3 spans 16 amino acids. Trimming took off 1 base at V and 8 bases at J, with 21 bases between the two ends. Written as DNA, the CDR3 is TGTGCCAGCAGCTTAGTCAAAACGGGACACCCCTCGAAGCAGTACTTC. Its translation: CASSLVKTGHPSKQYF.

The chain carries TRBV30 and TRBJ2-1; 10 bases align to TRBD2. The CDR3 contains 15 residues. The V and J ends lost 5 bases and 4 bases, in that order; junction bases with no gene match: 8. Germline CDR1 is GTSNPN and CDR2 is SVGIG (reference sequence). The CDR3 DNA follows: TGTGCCTGGGAAATACTAGCGGGATCTTACAATGAGCAGTTCTTC. The encoded protein is CAWEILAGSYNEQFF.

The genes are TRBV29-1 and TRBJ1-2; 10 bases agree with TRBD1. This CDR3 spans 13 amino acids. The junction had 7 bases not matched to a gene; V was cut back by 7 bases and J by 5 bases. Germline CDR1 and CDR2: SQVTM and ANQGSEA. CDR3 in amino acids: CSAQGQGGYGYTF. The CDR3 bases are TGCAGCGCACAAGGACAGGGGGGATATGGCTACACCTTC.

CDR3 sequence (DNA): TGCGCCAGCAGGCCCGGGACAGGGGGCGGTGGCTACACCTTC. Its translation: CASRPGTGGGGYTF. V usage is TRBV5-1 and J usage is TRBJ1-2, with 12 nucleotides matching TRBD1. Germline CDR1 SGHRS, CDR2 YFSETQ. The CDR3 totals 14 residues. The trim removed 5 bases at V and 7 bases at J, leaving 6 bases unmatched.

The V gene is TRBV5-4, the J gene TRBJ2-3; possibly TRBD2 for D (6 bases). This CDR3 region has 15 residues. The germline V and J ends were trimmed by 4 bases and 1 base, with 13 bases remaining between them. Per germline, CDR1 SGHNT and CDR2 YYREEE (reference sequence). Written as DNA, the CDR3 is TGTGCCAGCAGCCGTCGGGACTTCGGCACAGATACGCAGTATTTT. Amino acid sequence: CASSRRDFGTDTQYF.

The chain couples TRBV6-5 to TRBJ2-1; a possible D gene is TRBD2 (6 bases). Germline-derived CDR1 and CDR2 are MNHEY and SVGAGI. The CDR3 has 15 residues. V was shortened by 6 bases and J by 0 bases, with 12 bases between the two germline ends. The DNA for the CDR3 is TGTGCCAGCAGCCGCGGGGCGGTCTCCTACAATGAGCAGTTCTTC. It specifies CASSRGAVSYNEQFF.

The CDR3 nucleotides are TGCGCCAGCGATAGGACAGGGAGCACAGATACGCAGTATTTT. This translates into CASDRTGSTDTQYF. J is TRBJ2-3 and V is TRBV5-1; 8 bases agree with TRBD1. The CDR3 loop spans 14 amino acids. The germline V gene encodes CDR1 SGHRS and CDR2 YFSETQ. V was pared by 7 bases and J by 0 bases, with 4 bases of the junction left unmatched.

The chain has TRBV4-2 and TRBJ2-7, with 7 bases identical to TRBD2. Germline V gives CDR1 LGHNA, CDR2 YNFKEQ. The trim removed 0 bases at V and 5 bases at J, leaving 7 bases unmatched. CDR3 size: 15 residues. DNA of the CDR3: TGTGCCAGCAGCCAAGAGGGGAGGGAACGCCACGAGCAGTACTTC. This translates into CASSQEGRERHEQYF.

V is TRBV19 and J is TRBJ1-1, with TRBD1 matching 10 bases. This CDR3 has 15 amino acids. Germline-derived CDR1 and CDR2 are LNHDA and SQIVND (reference sequence). The J segment lost 0 bases and the V segment lost 5 bases, leaving 3 bases of the junction unmatched. In nucleotides, the CDR3 is TGTGCCAGTAGTTTGACAGGGGGCATGAACACTGAAGCTTTCTTT. The encoded protein is CASSLTGGMNTEAFF.

The V and J genes are TRBV5-4 and TRBJ2-2, with 7 bases that match TRBD2. This CDR3 comprises 16 residues. With V trimmed by 0 bases and J by 6 bases, 8 bases remained unmatched. Germline V lookup: CDR1 SGHNT, CDR2 YYREEE (reference sequence). CDR3 protein: CASSLGTSGASGELFF. The CDR3 nucleotides are TGTGCCAGCAGCTTGGGAACCAGCGGGGCCTCCGGGGAGCTGTTTTTT.

This clone occurred once. The gene calls are TRBV19 and TRBJ2-5; 10 positions agree with TRBD2. V trimming: 2 bases; J trimming: 5 bases; junction bases outside the gene matches: 8. Germline-derived CDR1 and CDR2 are LNHDA and SQIVND (reference sequence). The CDR3 spans 16 residues. CDR3 DNA: TGTGCCAGTAGTATACAGAAGCGGGGGGGCCGGGAGACCCAGTACTTC. Translation: CASSIQKRGGRETQYF.

This clone was observed once. The gene calls are TRBV19 and TRBJ2-2; 8 positions match TRBD1. J was trimmed by 0 bases and V by 2 bases; bases with no gene match: 2. The CDR3 extends over 16 amino acids. The germline gives CDR1 LNHDA, CDR2 SQIVND (reference sequence). CDR3 DNA sequence: TGTGCCAGTAGTATATCGACAGGGGCGAACACCGGGGAGCTGTTTTTT. It is translated as CASSISTGANTGELFF.

This clone was seen only a few times. This chain connects TRBV25-1 to TRBJ1-2, with 7 bases aligning to TRBD1. CDR3 length: 13 amino acids. V shed 5 bases, J shed 8 bases, and the junction held 8 bases outside the gene matches. Germline V lookup: CDR1 MGHDK, CDR2 SYGVNS. CDR3 region: CASSLDRVGGYTF. Here the CDR3 DNA reads TGTGCCAGCAGTCTCGACAGGGTAGGAGGCTACACCTTC.

The chain combines TRBV4-1 with TRBJ2-2; D gene unclear. The V gene lost 6 bases and the J gene lost 4 bases, with 15 bases spanning the gap. Germline CDR1 and CDR2: MGHRA and YSYEKL. The CDR3 is 15 amino acids. The CDR3: CASRPTFRSTGELFF. DNA for the CDR3: TGCGCCAGCAGACCGACTTTTCGATCCACCGGGGAGCTGTTTTTT.